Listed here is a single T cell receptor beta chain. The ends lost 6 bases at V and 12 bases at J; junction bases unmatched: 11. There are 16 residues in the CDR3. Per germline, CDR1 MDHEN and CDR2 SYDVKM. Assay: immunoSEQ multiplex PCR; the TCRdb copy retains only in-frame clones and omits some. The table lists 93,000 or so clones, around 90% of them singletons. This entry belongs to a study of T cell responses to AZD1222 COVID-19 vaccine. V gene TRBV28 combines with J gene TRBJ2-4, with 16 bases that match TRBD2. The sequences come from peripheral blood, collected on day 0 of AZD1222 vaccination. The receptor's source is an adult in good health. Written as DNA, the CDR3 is TGTGCCAGCAGGCCAGGGGGACTAGCGGGGGGGCGGGCTCAGTACTTC. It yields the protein CASRPGGLAGGRAQYF.